This TCR beta chain emerged from a study of T cell changes during pregnancy in multiple sclerosis. The V gene lost 6 bases and the J gene lost 7 bases, with 19 bases spanning the gap. This CDR3 is built from 13 residues. CDR1 is SQVTM and CDR2 is ANQGSEA in the germline V gene. Here immunoSEQ multiplex PCR was the method, and the copy in TCRdb shows in-frame clones only, minus some. The sample shows 45,000 to 60,000 clones, around 90% of them seen only once. The chain couples TRBV29-1 to TRBJ2-7, with TRBD2 as a possible D gene (5 bases). The sample was CD4+ T cells from peripheral blood mononuclear cells, taken after pregnancy. The sequence was obtained from a female donor in good health, enrolled as a control in a pregnancy study. In nucleotides, the CDR3 is TGCAGCGTCAGCGGTCCGAGGAACATAGAGCAGTACTTC. Translated, it gives CSVSGPRNIEQYF.